One and the same sample provided the 9 T cell receptor beta chains below, sequenced in a study of cytomegalovirus exposure and HLA in healthy donors. 13 Jbeta primers and 60 Vbeta primers were used for the PCR. TCRdb's table, derived via immunoSEQ multiplex PCR, lists solely in-frame clones and lacks some. The table lists around 69,000 clones, over 60% of them singletons. The specimen was PBMCs. These receptors were obtained from a man between 35 and 55 years old in good health and CMV-seropositive.

The chain uses TRBV10-3 and TRBJ2-5, with 8 nucleotides matching TRBD1. V trimming: 4 bases; J trimming: 5 bases; junction bases outside the gene matches: 3. This CDR3 spans 13 amino acids. CDR1 and CDR2 (germline): ENHRY, SYGVKD. CDR3 region: CAISGQGRETQYF. The CDR3 region has the DNA TGTGCCATCAGTGGACAGGGGAGGGAGACCCAGTACTTC.

This clone was counted a few times. The CDR3 bases are TGTGCCAGCAGCGTAGGCAGGGGTCCTAACTATGGCTACACCTTC. It encodes CASSVGRGPNYGYTF. The rearrangement links TRBV9 to TRBJ1-2; a weak D match, TRBD1 (6 bases). This CDR3 comprises 15 residues. The V end lost 0 bases, the J end lost 0 bases, and 9 bases lay between the germline ends. Germline V gene lookup returns CDR1 SGDLS and CDR2 YYNGEE.

This clone has just a few counts. This chain links TRBV5-6 with TRBJ2-4; 10 bases are a match to TRBD1. CDR3 length equals 15 residues. V lost 4 bases, J lost 4 bases, and 5 bases stayed unmatched. The germline CDR1 and CDR2 sequences are SGHDT and YYEEEE. Written as DNA, the CDR3 is TGTGCCAGCAGCGGGAGGACAGGGGGAAAAAACATTCAGTACTTC. This gives the protein CASSGRTGGKNIQYF.

The chain carries TRBV11-2 and TRBJ1-1; D is uncertain. Trimming removed 3 bases at V and 1 base at J, with 18 bases between. Germline CDR1 and CDR2: SGHAT and FQNNGV. This CDR3 contains 17 residues. The CDR3 reads CASSLDGIILWNTEAFF. CDR3 DNA: TGTGCCAGCAGCTTGGACGGGATCATCTTGTGGAACACTGAAGCTTTCTTT.

This clone was seen a few times. V is TRBV28 and J is TRBJ2-5, with 10 bases aligning to TRBD1. With 6 bases clipped from V and 4 bases from J, the junction kept 8 bases outside the gene matches. The CDR3 has 15 amino acids. In germline, CDR1 is MDHEN, CDR2 SYDVKM. Written as DNA, the CDR3 is TGTGCCAGCAGCCGGGGGACAGGGGTATTAGAGACCCAGTACTTC. It is translated as CASSRGTGVLETQYF.

The genes are TRBV27 and TRBJ1-2, with D uncertain. V lost 6 bases and J lost 0, with 11 bases in between. Per germline, CDR1 MNHEY and CDR2 SMNVEV (reference sequence). The CDR3 runs to 14 residues. The CDR3 DNA reads as TGTGCCAGCAGATTGGCCGTTACTAACTATGGCTACACCTTC. The encoded protein is CASRLAVTNYGYTF.

V gene TRBV7-8 combines with J gene TRBJ2-3; 12 bases agree with TRBD1. CDR1 is SGHVS, CDR2 FQNEAQ, per germline. This CDR3 is built from 22 residues. V shed 5 bases, J shed 0 bases, and the junction held 21 bases outside the gene matches. CDR3 bases: TGTGCCAGCAGCCCCTCACTCCCTTCCGGGACAGGGGGCCCGAGGAGCACAGATACGCAGTATTTT. Protein sequence: CASSPSLPSGTGGPRSTDTQYF.

The gene calls are TRBV9 and TRBJ2-1; a possible D gene is TRBD2 (7 bases). Germline V CDR1 and CDR2: SGDLS, YYNGEE. CDR3 length equals 15 residues. Trimming removed 7 bases at V and 4 bases at J, with 18 bases between. The chain's CDR3 is CASEGGGGLYNEQFF. The DNA of the CDR3 is TGTGCCAGCGAGGGAGGCGGGGGCCTGTACAATGAGCAGTTCTTC.

The rearrangement links TRBV11-2 to TRBJ1-4, with D possibly TRBD1 on 6 matching bases. CDR3 length equals 13 residues. Germline CDR1 reads SGHAT; CDR2 reads FQNNGV. V lost 5 bases to trimming and J lost 7 bases, with 11 bases between them. The CDR3 sequence is CASSPGASEKLFF. As DNA, the CDR3 is TGTGCCAGCAGCCCAGGGGCTTCTGAAAAACTGTTTTTT.